This T cell receptor beta chain emerged from a study of somatic mutations in cytotoxic T cells in rheumatoid arthritis. About the research overall: Blood (around 27 ml EDTA) from each patient was taken right after diagnosis, before any treatment.

TCRdb's table, derived via immunoSEQ multiplex PCR, lists solely in-frame clones and lacks some. The table has roughly 11,000 clones, less than 80% seen once. Isolation of the CD4+ and CD8+ populations was accomplished via positive magnetic bead selection, with purity assessed by flow cytometry. This clone was detected only a few times. The sequence was obtained from an adult with rheumatoid arthritis. The material sequenced was CD8+ T cells sorted from blood.

CDR3 in amino acids: CASSLVQGWEQYF. In DNA form, the CDR3 reads TGTGCCAGCAGCTTAGTACAGGGTTGGGAGCAGTACTTC. The V and J genes are TRBV7-9 and TRBJ2-7, with D maybe TRBD1 (6 bases). The CDR3 consists of 13 residues. Germline V CDR1 and CDR2: SEHNR, FQNEAQ (reference sequence). The V end was cut by 1 base, the J end by 7 bases, with 11 bases between.